One and the same sample provided the 8 T cell receptor beta chains below, sequenced in a study of T cell repertoires in cytomegalovirus infection. One entry per CDR3 protein, called by TCRdb with MiXCR from the reads. The sample has 740,000 or so distinct CDR3 sequences, 35% to 40% seen once. The sequenced sample consisted of PBMCs. The receptor set was obtained from a human donor in good health (CMV status not recorded). Some clones in this sample may be carry-over from other donors' samples.

This chain connects TRBV12-3 or TRBV12-4 to TRBJ2-1; D may correspond to TRBD1 or TRBD2 (5 bases each). V dropped 3 bases and J dropped 10 bases, with 22 bases sitting between them. The CDR3 totals 16 residues. Here the CDR3 DNA reads TGTGCCAGCAGTTTCGCCTCGGGGCAGGGTCGGTACGAGCAGTTCTTC. It translates to CASSFASGQGRYEQFF.

To note about this clonotype: This CDR3 fails to terminate in the conserved phenylalanine or tryptophan, so it likely reflects a read error. It is unclear where the CDR3 begins or ends on the DNA, so no DNA is shown, and the CDR3 is as TCRdb lists it. The CDR3 is CASSLASPPYGYTL. The V call is TRBV7-8, the J call TRBJ1-2. The CDR3 is 14 residues long, ends included. The V gene's germline CDR1 is SGHVS and CDR2 FQNEAQ.

Only one count was recorded for this clonotype. The chain couples TRBV11-1 to TRBJ2-1, with TRBD2 matching 7 bases. V lost 3 bases and J lost 6; bases outside the gene matches: 8. The germline V gene encodes CDR1 SGHAT and CDR2 FQDESV (reference sequence). The CDR3 sequence is 15 residues long. For the CDR3, the DNA is TGTGCCAGCAGCTTCCTTCTAGCGGTTGGCAATGAGCAGTTCTTC. Amino acid sequence: CASSFLLAVGNEQFF.

This sequence joins TRBV12-3 or TRBV12-4 and TRBJ2-5; D gene uncertain. The V and J ends lost 0 bases and 5 bases respectively, with 13 bases between them. The length of the CDR3 is 15 residues. CDR3 amino acids: CASSLAQAISETQYF. The CDR3 nucleotides are TGTGCCAGCAGTTTAGCCCAAGCGATATCTGAGACCCAGTACTTC.

The genes are TRBV6-5 and TRBJ2-1, with 11 nucleotides matching TRBD2. The CDR3 is made up of 15 amino acids. Germline values: CDR1 MNHEY, CDR2 SVGAGI. The junction had 2 bases not matched to a gene; V was cut back by 4 bases and J by 3 bases. This CDR3 reads CASSLLAGDYNEQFF. The CDR3 DNA follows: TGTGCCAGCAGTTTACTAGCGGGAGACTACAATGAGCAGTTCTTC.

This clonotype showed up many times. The chain recombines TRBV29-1 with TRBJ2-3; D unresolved. Germline V gene lookup returns CDR1 SQVTM and CDR2 ANQGSEA. The V end was cut by 4 bases, the J end by 2 bases, with 10 bases between. CDR3 length: 13 residues. CDR3 DNA sequence: TGCAGCGTTGGGCGGCCTGTCACAGATACGCAGTATTTT. The encoded protein is CSVGRPVTDTQYF.

The sample holds a few counts of this clonotype. The chain couples TRBV7-8 to TRBJ2-2, with 10 nucleotides matching TRBD2. Trimming removed 5 bases from V and 1 base from J; junction bases left unmatched: 13. Germline-derived CDR1 and CDR2 are SGHVS and FQNEAQ. The CDR3 runs to 19 residues. CDR3 sequence reads: CASSPRLAGEPLNTGELFF. The DNA of the CDR3 is TGTGCCAGCAGCCCCCGACTAGCGGGTGAACCCCTGAACACCGGGGAGCTGTTTTTT.

The V gene is TRBV6-6, the J gene TRBJ2-7; D is undetermined. The CDR3 has 12 amino acids. CDR1 and CDR2 (germline): MNHNY, SVGAGI (reference sequence). Trimming pared 4 bases from V and 9 bases from J, leaving 13 bases between. CDR3 region: CASSSGHVGQYF. The CDR3 DNA sequence: TGTGCCAGCAGTTCTGGGCACGTCGGGCAGTACTTC.